Sequencing of this TCR beta chain was carried out in a study of cytomegalovirus exposure and HLA in healthy donors. Study-level points and caveats: Researchers had no immune exposure information except CMV serostatus available. Rare sequences made up most TCRs, while some public TCRs were found in many donors. Data from an earlier analysis indicated that most TCR beta V segments were productive either about 87% or about 30% of the time.

From germline, CDR1 is SNHLY and CDR2 FYNNEI. With 3 bases removed from V and 5 bases from J, the gap between germline ends came to 20 bases. The CDR3 totals 16 residues. Researchers ran the PCR with 60 Vbeta and 13 Jbeta primers. Sequencing was performed with immunoSEQ multiplex PCR; in TCRdb, only in-frame clones are kept and a portion is missing. The table lists 150,000 to 200,000 clones, roughly four fifths of them singletons. Comments on this clone: As yet, its antigen is unknown.

Sequencing was done on a sample of PBMCs. The chain has TRBV2 and TRBJ2-7; tentatively, D is TRBD2 (6 bases). This receptor was taken from a woman between 45 and 65 years old in good health and CMV-seropositive. The CDR3 sequence: CASSEEGTEGAHEQYF. In DNA, the CDR3 is TGTGCCAGCAGTGAGGAGGGGACCGAAGGGGCCCACGAGCAGTACTTC.